Shown below are 32 T cell receptor beta chains from a single sample sequenced in a study of regulatory T cells in long-lasting Graves disease. iRepertoire HTBI primers and Arm-PCR of CDR3 regions built TCR beta libraries. One entry per CDR3 protein results from TCRdb running MiXCR on the multiplex PCR reads. The sample records 520,000 or so distinct CDR3 sequences, 12% being singletons. The time point here: newly diagnosed GD, antithyroid drugs for less than 3 months. Construction of the TCR library relied on RNA isolated from PBMCs. This sample was also put to use in a study of T cells in Graves' hyperthyroidism and ophthalmopathy.

Sequenced here: peripheral blood mononuclear cells (PBMCs), sampled at new diagnosis, from a patient treated with antithyroid drugs. The receptors originated from a woman younger than 45 with Graves disease.

In this sample, this clonotype turned up a few times. The rearrangement uses TRBV6-5 and TRBJ1-2, with 9 bases that match TRBD1. CDR1 and CDR2 from the germline V gene are MNHEY and SVGAGI. The ends lost 6 bases at V and 8 bases at J; junction bases unmatched: 10. CDR3 size: 14 residues. The CDR3 region has the DNA TGTGCCAGCAGCTACCGGGACAGGGCTGCAGGCTACACCTTC. Its translation: CASSYRDRAAGYTF.

This clonotype was detected many times. The chain is built from TRBV6-1 and TRBJ2-1; D may be TRBD1 or TRBD2 (5 bases each). This CDR3 comprises 14 residues. Looked up from germline, CDR1 is MNHNS and CDR2 is SASEGT. The V end was cut by 6 bases, the J end by 4 bases, with 13 bases between. CDR3 residues: CASRPGPTYNEQFF. The CDR3 DNA is TGTGCCAGCAGACCGGGACCCACTTACAATGAGCAGTTCTTC.

Ten or more counts support this clonotype. The rearrangement joins TRBV3-1 to TRBJ1-4, with 8 bases matching TRBD1. CDR1 LGHDT and CDR2 YNNKEL come from the germline V gene (reference sequence). The CDR3 totals 16 residues. With 0 bases clipped from V and 7 bases from J, the junction kept 7 bases outside the gene matches. CDR3: CASSQDYGTGSEKLFF. CDR3 bases: TGTGCCAGCAGCCAAGATTATGGGACAGGATCTGAAAAACTGTTTTTT.

This clonotype was observed at least ten times. V gene TRBV6-2 or TRBV6-3 combines with J gene TRBJ2-5; 9 nucleotides line up with TRBD1. Germline CDR1 reads MNHEY; CDR2 reads SVGEGT. The CDR3 loop spans 15 amino acids. After removal of 5 bases from V and 2 bases from J, the junction contained 6 bases not matched to a gene. The CDR3 region is CASSAIQGAQETQYF. The CDR3 nucleotides read TGTGCCAGCAGTGCTATACAGGGGGCACAAGAGACCCAGTACTTC.

As for this clonotype: Just one base apart from a much larger clone, this may be a read error. The V and J genes are TRBV2 and TRBJ2-7, with D unclear. Trimming took 3 bases from V and 7 from J, leaving 10 bases between them. Germline V gene sequence: CDR1 SNHLY, CDR2 FYNNEI. CDR3 length: 12 residues. The CDR3 is CASSDWGSEQYF. The DNA for the CDR3 is TGTGCCAGCAGTGATTGGGGAAGTGAGCAGTACTTC.

This clonotype was found a few times. The chain couples TRBV28 to TRBJ2-7, with D perhaps assigned TRBD1 or TRBD2 (6 bases each). Germline CDR1 and CDR2: MDHEN and SYDVKM. Trimming shortened V by 6 bases and J by 0 bases, and 15 bases separated the two germline ends. The CDR3 is made up of 15 amino acids. CDR3 nucleotide sequence: TGTGCCAGCAGCTTGGGGCGGGACACCTCCTACGAGCAGTACTTC. It is translated as CASSLGRDTSYEQYF. Full variable domain (rest looked up from reference TRBV28 and TRBJ2-7): DVKVTQSSRYLVKRTGEKVFLECVQDMDHENMFWYRQDPGLGLRLIYFSYDVKMKEKGDIPEGYSVSREKKERFSLILESASTNQTSMYLCASSLGRDTSYEQYFGPGTRLTVT.

This clonotype appeared many times. V and J are TRBV28 and TRBJ2-1; 7 nucleotides align to TRBD2. Germline CDR1 is MDHEN and CDR2 is SYDVKM. V dropped 2 bases and J dropped 7; count of bases not matched to a gene: 5. The CDR3 has 14 residues. For the CDR3, the DNA is TGTGCCAGCAGTTTACGGCGGGAGAGTAATGAGCAGTTCTTC. Translation gives CASSLRRESNEQFF. Full variable domain (rest looked up from reference TRBV28 and TRBJ2-1): DVKVTQSSRYLVKRTGEKVFLECVQDMDHENMFWYRQDPGLGLRLIYFSYDVKMKEKGDIPEGYSVSREKKERFSLILESASTNQTSMYLCASSLRRESNEQFFGPGTRLTVL.

This clonotype was observed at least ten times. V usage is TRBV4-2 and J usage is TRBJ2-3; possible D gene TRBD1, 6 bases. The CDR3 is 14 residues long. V was cut by 0 bases and J by 10 bases, with 14 bases left in between. The germline V gene has CDR1 LGHNA and CDR2 YNFKEQ. The CDR3 DNA reads as TGTGCCAGCAGCCAAGATCTGGAACAGGGACCGCAGTATTTT. Protein product: CASSQDLEQGPQYF.

V is TRBV20-1 and J is TRBJ2-7, with TRBD2 matching 12 bases. Germline CDR1 DFQATT, CDR2 SNEGSKA (reference sequence). This CDR3 spans 14 amino acids. The trim removed 5 bases at V and 7 bases at J, leaving 9 bases unmatched. Here the CDR3 DNA reads TGCAGTGCTCCCCTAGCGGGAGGGTTTAAGGAGCAGTACTTC. It is translated as CSAPLAGGFKEQYF.

The chain links TRBV2 to TRBJ2-2; TRBD1 might be the D (6 bases). CDR3 length: 14 amino acids. Germline loops: CDR1 SNHLY, CDR2 FYNNEI. The V end lost 1 base, the J end lost 6 bases, and 9 bases lay between the germline ends. CDR3 DNA sequence: TGTGCCAGCAGTGAAGGACAGGCAGCCGGGGAGCTGTTTTTT. The encoded protein is CASSEGQAAGELFF.

In its sample, this clonotype was seen many times. The chain carries TRBV20-1 and TRBJ1-2; the D gene is possibly TRBD1 (6 bases). V was trimmed by 5 bases and J by 4 bases, leaving 14 bases between them. CDR1 is DFQATT and CDR2 is SNEGSKA in the germline V gene (reference sequence). The length of the CDR3 is 13 residues. CDR3 loop: CSAHNRVIYGYTF. CDR3 nucleotide sequence: TGCAGTGCTCATAACAGGGTGATCTATGGCTACACCTTC.

This clonotype has a count of ten or more. In DNA, the CDR3 is TGTGCCAGCAGCTTTACTAGCGGGAGACAAGAGACCCAGTACTTC. Protein product: CASSFTSGRQETQYF. The gene calls are TRBV11-2 and TRBJ2-5, with 11 bases fitting TRBD2. Germline assignment: CDR1 SGHAT and CDR2 FQNNGV. There are 15 residues in the CDR3. V gave up 3 bases and J gave up 2 bases; unmatched junction bases: 2.

This clonotype was observed at least ten times. The chain carries TRBV12-3 or TRBV12-4 and TRBJ2-3; D might be TRBD2 (6 bases). V was shortened by 6 bases and J by 0 bases, with 13 bases between the two germline ends. CDR3 length: 15 residues. The CDR3 DNA reads TGTGCCAGCAGACCGACTAGTGCGAGCACAGATACGCAGTATTTT. Its translation: CASRPTSASTDTQYF.

This clonotype came up many times. This chain joins TRBV5-1 and TRBJ2-5, with TRBD1 matching over 9 bases. CDR1 is SGHRS and CDR2 is YFSETQ in the germline V gene. CDR3 length: 16 residues. The V and J ends lost 0 bases and 3 bases, in that order; junction bases with no gene match: 6. DNA of the CDR3: TGCGCCAGCAGCTTGGCGGGGACAGGGATGGAAGAGACCCAGTACTTC. Protein product: CASSLAGTGMEETQYF.

This clonotype was observed a few times. The chain is built from TRBV19 and TRBJ1-6, with 7 bases identical to TRBD1. Germline CDR1 reads LNHDA; CDR2 reads SQIVND (reference sequence). V lost 3 bases and J lost 8; bases outside the gene matches: 7. The CDR3 runs to 15 residues. CDR3 residues: CASSIWTGSDSPLHF. The CDR3 DNA sequence: TGTGCCAGTAGTATCTGGACAGGTTCTGATTCACCCCTCCACTTT.

This clonotype has a handful of counts. This chain uses TRBV7-9 with TRBJ2-2, with TRBD1 identical over 8 bases. Germline CDR1 SEHNR, CDR2 FQNEAQ (reference sequence). Unmatched junction bases numbered 9, after V lost 5 bases and J lost 4 bases. The CDR3 runs 16 residues. The CDR3 DNA is TGTGCCAGCAGCATCCAGGGACAGGCACTCACCGGGGAGCTGTTTTTT. Its translation: CASSIQGQALTGELFF.

The chain is built from TRBV20-1 and TRBJ1-2; D remains unclear. The CDR3 sequence is 10 residues long. CDR1 is DFQATT and CDR2 is SNEGSKA in the germline V gene (reference sequence). The ends were cut back, 7 bases at V and 2 bases at J, with 5 bases in the middle. CDR3 in amino acids: CSVRNYGYTF. In DNA, the CDR3 is TGCAGTGTTAGGAACTATGGCTACACCTTC.

Ten or more counts support this clonotype. The genes are TRBV7-9 and TRBJ2-5; no definite D call. CDR1 and CDR2 (germline): SEHNR, FQNEAQ (reference sequence). Trimming took 2 bases from V and 1 from J, leaving 5 bases between them. This CDR3 is 13 amino acids long. CDR3 sequence reads: CASSLSSQETQYF. The CDR3 DNA reads TGTGCCAGCAGCTTATCCTCCCAAGAGACCCAGTACTTC.

This clonotype came up many times. V is TRBV29-1 and J is TRBJ2-5; D is possibly TRBD2 (6 bases). The V gene's germline CDR1 is SQVTM and CDR2 ANQGSEA. Deletions cut 3 bases from V and 5 bases from J, with 10 bases between. The CDR3 covers 12 residues. The CDR3 coding sequence is TGCAGCGTTGAGCGTAGCGGTGAGACCCAGTACTTC. Amino acid sequence: CSVERSGETQYF.

This clonotype was counted ten times or more. The chain couples TRBV27 to TRBJ1-4; possibly TRBD1 for D (5 bases). The CDR3 spans 18 residues. Trimming took 8 bases from V and 0 from J, leaving 22 bases between them. The germline V gene has CDR1 MNHEY and CDR2 SMNVEV (reference sequence). This chain's CDR3 is CASRRGYASSATNEKLFF. In DNA form, the CDR3 reads TGTGCCAGCCGCCGGGGGTACGCCTCTTCGGCAACTAATGAAAAACTGTTTTTT.

This clonotype was recorded at least ten times. The rearrangement links TRBV7-9 to TRBJ2-2, with D perhaps given as TRBD1 or TRBD2 (5 bases each). CDR1 and CDR2 from the germline V gene are SEHNR and FQNEAQ (reference sequence). The germline V and J ends were trimmed by 7 bases and 0 bases, with 15 bases remaining between them. The CDR3 loop spans 16 amino acids. In DNA, the CDR3 is TGTGCCAGCACAGACACGGGGACCGCGAACACCGGGGAGCTGTTTTTT. This encodes CASTDTGTANTGELFF.

This clonotype came up many times. The chain combines TRBV27 with TRBJ2-2; perhaps D is TRBD1 or TRBD2 (5 bases each). V lost 6 bases and J 3 bases, leaving 11 bases between the germline ends. The germline V gene has CDR1 MNHEY and CDR2 SMNVEV (reference sequence). CDR3 length: 14 amino acids. CDR3 sequence (DNA): TGTGCCAGCAGCACAGGACTGGACACCGGGGAGCTGTTTTTT. This gives the protein CASSTGLDTGELFF.

The genes are TRBV9 and TRBJ2-7, with D uncertain. Germline assignment: CDR1 SGDLS and CDR2 YYNGEE. This CDR3 contains 15 residues. V was clipped by 2 bases and J by 0 bases, with 12 bases between them. The CDR3 protein is CASSVDVTDSYEQYF. The DNA of the CDR3 is TGTGCCAGCAGCGTTGATGTGACGGACTCCTACGAGCAGTACTTC.

The genes are TRBV7-8 and TRBJ1-3; no clear D. Germline V CDR1 and CDR2: SGHVS, FQNEAQ. V shed 2 bases and J shed 0 bases, with 11 bases lying between them. CDR3 size: 16 residues. CDR3 bases: TGTGCCAGCAGCTTAATCCCAGGTCGCTCTGGAAACACCATATATTTT. Protein: CASSLIPGRSGNTIYF.

This clonotype was counted ten times or more. V and J are TRBV7-2 and TRBJ2-7; a possible D gene is TRBD2 (5 bases). Germline CDR1 is SGHTA and CDR2 is FQGNSA. This CDR3 region has 14 residues. Trimming left V 2 bases short and J 4 bases short, with 12 bases between. CDR3 coding DNA: TGTGCCAGCAGCTTAAATGGCGGGTTATACGAGCAGTACTTC. Translation: CASSLNGGLYEQYF.

This clonotype has just a few counts. The chain joins TRBV7-9 to TRBJ2-3; D possibly matches TRBD1 or TRBD2 (5 bases each). The CDR3 is made up of 18 amino acids. V lost 3 bases and J 0 bases, leaving 19 bases between the germline ends. In germline, CDR1 is SEHNR, CDR2 FQNEAQ (reference sequence). CDR3 DNA: TGTGCCAGCAGCTTTTCAGGGACGAGGGATACTAGCACAGATACGCAGTATTTT. Translating gives CASSFSGTRDTSTDTQYF.

This clonotype was picked up many times. An end of the junction differs from the germline gene, which may be a read error. The chain couples TRBV2 to TRBJ2-2, with 10 bases aligning to TRBD1. Germline-derived CDR1 and CDR2 are SNHLY and FYNNEI. This CDR3 region has 15 residues. CDR3: CASIELGTGAGELFF. CDR3 bases: TGTGCCAGCATTGAACTTGGGACAGGGGCCGGGGAGCTGTTTTTT.

This clonotype was seen at least ten times. The chain has TRBV29-1 and TRBJ2-3; a possible D gene is TRBD1 (5 bases). The CDR3 extends over 12 amino acids. Trimming shortened V by 1 base and J by 8 bases, and 10 bases separated the two germline ends. Per the germline V gene, CDR1 is SQVTM and CDR2 is ANQGSEA. DNA for the CDR3: TGCAGCGTTGAAGCCGACAGTCCTACGCAGTATTTT. Its translation is CSVEADSPTQYF.

The sample holds many counts of this clonotype. V usage is TRBV10-3 and J usage is TRBJ2-1; unclear D gene. The CDR3 has 16 residues. Germline V gene sequence: CDR1 ENHRY, CDR2 SYGVKD. Between the trimmed V and J ends, which lost 2 bases and 7 bases, there was a span of 18 bases. CDR3 nucleotide sequence: TGTGCCATCAGTGAGGGGGTGATAGCCTCGAGGAATGAGCAGTTCTTC. Translation: CAISEGVIASRNEQFF.

A note on this clonotype: The conserved phenylalanine or tryptophan normally closing the CDR3 is absent here, so this likely arose from a read error. The CDR3 nucleotides are TGTGCCAGCAGTCCTATTACCGGGACAGGGAAACAAGAGACCCAGTACCTC. Residues: CASSPITGTGKQETQYL. The rearrangement joins TRBV5-8 to TRBJ2-5, with 9 bases lining up with TRBD1. J lost 2 bases, V lost 5 bases, and 13 bases had no gene match. This CDR3 comprises 17 residues. CDR1 is SGHTS, CDR2 YDEGEE, per germline.

In its sample, this clonotype was seen a few times. This chain uses TRBV28 with TRBJ2-7; D ambiguous. This CDR3 has 14 residues. Trimming took 2 bases from V and 0 from J, leaving 8 bases between them. Germline CDR1 is MDHEN and CDR2 is SYDVKM. As DNA, the CDR3 is TGTGCCAGCAGTTTAAAGGGAAACTCCTACGAGCAGTACTTC. Its translation: CASSLKGNSYEQYF.

This clonotype was seen many times. The V gene is TRBV6-1, the J gene TRBJ2-7, with 11 bases matching TRBD1. This CDR3 is built from 15 residues. V shed 9 bases, J shed 2 bases, and the junction held 9 bases outside the gene matches. CDR1 MNHNS and CDR2 SASEGT come from the germline V gene. Here the CDR3 DNA reads TGTGCCAGTAATGGACAGGGGGCCCCACCCTACGAGCAGTACTTC. This codes for CASNGQGAPPYEQYF.